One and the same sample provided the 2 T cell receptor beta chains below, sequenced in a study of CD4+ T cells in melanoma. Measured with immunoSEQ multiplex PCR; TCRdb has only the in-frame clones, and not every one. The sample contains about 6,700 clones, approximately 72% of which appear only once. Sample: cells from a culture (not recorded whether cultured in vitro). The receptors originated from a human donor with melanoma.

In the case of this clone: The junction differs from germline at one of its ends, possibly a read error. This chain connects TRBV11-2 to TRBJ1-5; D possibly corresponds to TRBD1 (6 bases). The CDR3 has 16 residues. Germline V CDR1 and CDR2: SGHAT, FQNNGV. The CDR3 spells CASTLDYRETGQPQHF. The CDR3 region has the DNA TGTGCCAGCACCTTAGATTACAGGGAGACGGGTCAGCCCCAGCATTTT.

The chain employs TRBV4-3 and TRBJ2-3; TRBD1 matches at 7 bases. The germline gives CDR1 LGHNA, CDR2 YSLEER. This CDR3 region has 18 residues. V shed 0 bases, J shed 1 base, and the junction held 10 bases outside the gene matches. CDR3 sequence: CASSQDWAGGWGTDTQYF. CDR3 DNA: TGCGCCAGCAGCCAAGATTGGGCAGGGGGATGGGGCACAGATACGCAGTATTTT.